This T cell receptor (beta chain) was recorded in a study of beta chain features in type 1 diabetes. In germline, CDR1 is SQVTM, CDR2 ANQGSEA. The CDR3 extends over 15 amino acids. V lost 3 bases, J lost 0 bases, and 14 bases lay in between. This clone was detected a few times. Sequencing targeted expressed TCRB transcripts, as all isolated RNA had been reverse transcribed. The table came from immunoSEQ multiplex PCR; TCRdb's copy has only in-frame clones and leaves some out. The profile shows approximately 400,000 clones, around 15% of them singletons. CD4+ naive, central memory, regulatory and stem cell-like memory cells were sorted via CD45RO/CCR7/CD25/CD127/CD95/CD27.

The sequence was obtained from a young woman in good health. The chain links TRBV29-1 to TRBJ1-2; D may be TRBD1 (5 bases). The sample was naive CD4+ T cells from blood. The CDR3 nucleotides are TGCAGCGTTGATATAAGGGGTCACTCTAACTATGGCTACACCTTC. Protein: CSVDIRGHSNYGYTF.